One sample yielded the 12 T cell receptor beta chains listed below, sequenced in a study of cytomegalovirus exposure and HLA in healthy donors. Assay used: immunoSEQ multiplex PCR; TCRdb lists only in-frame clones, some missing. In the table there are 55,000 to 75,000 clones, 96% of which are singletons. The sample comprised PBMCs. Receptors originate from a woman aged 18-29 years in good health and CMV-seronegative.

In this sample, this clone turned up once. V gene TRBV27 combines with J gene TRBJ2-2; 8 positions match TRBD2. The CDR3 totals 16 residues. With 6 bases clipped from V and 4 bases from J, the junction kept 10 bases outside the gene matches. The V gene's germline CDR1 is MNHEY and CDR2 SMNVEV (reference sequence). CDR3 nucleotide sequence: TGTGCCAGCAGACGTGGGACTAGGGGTGGCACCGGGGAGCTGTTTTTT. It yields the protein CASRRGTRGGTGELFF.

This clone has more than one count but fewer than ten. This CDR3 is CASSEALTRYEQYF. As DNA, the CDR3 is TGTGCCAGCAGTGAAGCGCTTACTCGATACGAGCAGTACTTC. This chain connects TRBV2 to TRBJ2-7; no reliable D call. This CDR3 has 14 residues. V lost 0 bases, J lost 4 bases, and 10 bases lay in between. Germline CDR1 SNHLY, CDR2 FYNNEI.

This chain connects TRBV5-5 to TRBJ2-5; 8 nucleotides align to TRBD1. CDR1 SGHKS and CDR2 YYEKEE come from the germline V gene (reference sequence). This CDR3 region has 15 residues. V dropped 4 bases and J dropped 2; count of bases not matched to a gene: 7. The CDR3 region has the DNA TGTGCCAGCAGCCCCGACAGGGGCGAACAAGAGACCCAGTACTTC. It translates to CASSPDRGEQETQYF.

The CDR3 loop is CATSKGSGRSYEQYF. In DNA form, the CDR3 reads TGTGCCACCAGCAAGGGGTCGGGCAGATCCTACGAGCAGTACTTC. The chain is built from TRBV15 and TRBJ2-7; a possible D gene is TRBD1 (5 bases). Trimming removed 4 bases from V and 1 base from J, with 14 bases in between. From germline, CDR1 is LNHNV and CDR2 YYDKDF (reference sequence). The CDR3 covers 15 residues.

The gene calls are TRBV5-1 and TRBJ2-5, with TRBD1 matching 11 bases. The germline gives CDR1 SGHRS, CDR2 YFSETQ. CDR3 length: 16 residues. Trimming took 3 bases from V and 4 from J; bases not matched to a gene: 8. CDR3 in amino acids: CASSSAGQGAGETQYF. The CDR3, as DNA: TGCGCCAGCAGCTCGGCCGGACAGGGGGCGGGAGAGACCCAGTACTTC.

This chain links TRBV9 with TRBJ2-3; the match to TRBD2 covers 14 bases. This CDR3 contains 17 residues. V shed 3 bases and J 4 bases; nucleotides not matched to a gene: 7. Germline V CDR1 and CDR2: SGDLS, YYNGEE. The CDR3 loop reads CASSAPGLAGVSDTQYF. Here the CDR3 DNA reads TGTGCCAGCAGCGCACCGGGACTAGCGGGGGTTTCAGATACGCAGTATTTT.

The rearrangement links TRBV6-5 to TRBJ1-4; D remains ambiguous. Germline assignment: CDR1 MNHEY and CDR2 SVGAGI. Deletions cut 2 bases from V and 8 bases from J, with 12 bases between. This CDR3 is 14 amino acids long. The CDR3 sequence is CASSYAASGEKLFF. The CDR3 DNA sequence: TGTGCCAGCAGTTACGCAGCCTCCGGGGAAAAACTGTTTTTT.

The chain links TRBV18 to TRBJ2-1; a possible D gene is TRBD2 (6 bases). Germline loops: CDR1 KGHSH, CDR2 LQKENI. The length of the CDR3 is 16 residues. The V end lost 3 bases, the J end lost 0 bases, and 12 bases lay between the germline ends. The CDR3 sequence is CASSPLAGSSYNEQFF. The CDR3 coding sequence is TGTGCCAGCTCACCCTTGGCGGGAAGCTCCTACAATGAGCAGTTCTTC.

CDR3 sequence reads: CASSQQGLAGGTNEQFF. CDR3 DNA: TGTGCCAGCAGCCAACAGGGGCTAGCGGGAGGGACCAATGAGCAGTTCTTC. This chain connects TRBV7-2 to TRBJ2-1, with 12 bases matching TRBD2. J gave up 6 bases and V 5 bases, and 11 bases lay outside the gene matches. The CDR3 runs to 17 residues. CDR1 SGHTA and CDR2 FQGNSA come from the germline V gene.

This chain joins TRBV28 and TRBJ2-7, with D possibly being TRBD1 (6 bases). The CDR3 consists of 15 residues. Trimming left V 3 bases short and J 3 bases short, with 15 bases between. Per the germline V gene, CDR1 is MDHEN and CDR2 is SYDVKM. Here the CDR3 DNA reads TGTGCCAGCAGTTTTTTGGGACAAGGCGACTACGAGCAGTACTTC. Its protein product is CASSFLGQGDYEQYF.

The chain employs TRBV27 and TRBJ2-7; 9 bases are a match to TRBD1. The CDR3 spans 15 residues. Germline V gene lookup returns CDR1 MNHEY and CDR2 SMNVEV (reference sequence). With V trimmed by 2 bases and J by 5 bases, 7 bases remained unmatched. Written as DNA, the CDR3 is TGTGCCAGCAGTTTACCCGGGACAGGGTGGGACGAGCAGTACTTC. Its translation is CASSLPGTGWDEQYF.

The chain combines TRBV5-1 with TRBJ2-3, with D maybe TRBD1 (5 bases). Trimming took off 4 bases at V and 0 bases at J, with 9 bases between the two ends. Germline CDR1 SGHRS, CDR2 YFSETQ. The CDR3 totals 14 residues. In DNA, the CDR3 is TGCGCCAGCAGCACCAGGGAAAGCACAGATACGCAGTATTTT. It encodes CASSTRESTDTQYF.